One and the same sample provided the 27 T cell receptor beta chains below, sequenced in a study of shared clonotypes between healthy human individuals (TCRdb year 2020). Receptor libraries were prepared by the immunoSEQ multiplex PCR assay. TCRdb obtained this table from immuneACCESS and retained in-frame rearrangements with V and J assigned. These tables miss some clones; where compared with another copy, unresolved V genes account for less than half of the shortfall, and the remainder is unexplained. The sample profile shows about half a million clones; 60% to 80% of them were found once. 9.5% to 15% of the sample is taken by the ten largest. The material sequenced was PBMCs. The source of these receptors is a woman aged 40 to 50 in good health. Some clones in this sample may be carry-over from other donors' samples.

This sequence joins TRBV18 and TRBJ1-2; 7 nucleotides agree with TRBD1. The germline V gene encodes CDR1 KGHSH and CDR2 LQKENI. This CDR3 spans 17 amino acids. The junction had 19 bases not matched to a gene; V was cut back by 4 bases and J by 8 bases. The CDR3 region is CASSRRGLTGPTEGYTF. CDR3 sequence (DNA): TGTGCCAGCTCACGCCGAGGGTTGACAGGGCCTACGGAGGGCTACACCTTC.

This clone was recorded once. The V gene is TRBV15, the J gene TRBJ1-2; perhaps TRBD1 as D (6 bases). V lost 1 base and J 8 bases, leaving 17 bases between the germline ends. Germline V lookup: CDR1 LNHNV, CDR2 YYDKDF (reference sequence). The CDR3 spans 15 residues. CDR3 in amino acids: CATSRVNRDVWGYTF. CDR3 coding DNA: TGTGCCACCAGCAGAGTTAACAGGGATGTGTGGGGCTACACCTTC.

About this clone: This sample includes further DNA sequences coding for the same CDR3. This chain links TRBV7-3 with TRBJ2-2, with D possibly TRBD2 on 6 matching bases. Trimming removed 6 bases at V and 4 bases at J, with 9 bases between. This CDR3 comprises 13 residues. Germline V gives CDR1 SGHTA, CDR2 FQGTGA. CDR3: CASSSGVTGELFF. The DNA of the CDR3 is TGTGCCAGCAGTTCGGGAGTCACCGGGGAGCTGTTTTTT.

This clone has just a few counts. The V gene is TRBV6-1, the J gene TRBJ1-1; no reliable D call. Trimming left V 6 bases short and J 0 bases short, with 11 bases between. The CDR3 totals 14 residues. Germline V gives CDR1 MNHNS, CDR2 SASEGT. CDR3 DNA: TGTGCCAGCAGAGAACGGGAGCTGAACACTGAAGCTTTCTTT. It yields the protein CASRERELNTEAFF.

The chain has TRBV2 and TRBJ1-4; no reliable D call. Germline values: CDR1 SNHLY, CDR2 FYNNEI. The CDR3 has 14 amino acids. Between the trimmed V and J ends, which lost 1 base and 7 bases, there was a span of 10 bases. In DNA form, the CDR3 reads TGTGCCAGCAGTGAAGTTAAGAACAGTGAAAAACTGTTTTTT. Protein product: CASSEVKNSEKLFF.

The chain recombines TRBV13 with TRBJ2-2, with no clear D. The CDR3 covers 16 residues. V shed 1 base and J shed 8 bases, with 17 bases lying between them. CDR1 and CDR2 (germline): PRHDT, FYEKMQ (reference sequence). The CDR3 is CASSLEPGPSEGELFF. The CDR3 nucleotides read TGTGCCAGCAGCTTAGAGCCAGGACCGTCAGAGGGGGAGCTGTTTTTT.

V and J are TRBV5-4 and TRBJ2-5, with no clear D. The germline V gene encodes CDR1 SGHNT and CDR2 YYREEE (reference sequence). The CDR3 runs 15 residues. The V and J ends lost 0 bases and 2 bases respectively, with 11 bases between them. CDR3 bases: TGTGCCAGCAGCTTGGGGCAGAGATTACAAGAGACCCAGTACTTC. The encoded protein is CASSLGQRLQETQYF. The full variable domain, its missing parts supplied by reference TRBV5-4 and TRBJ2-5, is ETGVTQSPTHLIKTRGQQVTLRCSSQSGHNTVSWYQQALGQGPQFIFQYYREEENGRGNFPPRFSGLQFPNYSSELNVNALELDDSALYLCASSLGQRLQETQYFGPGTRLLVL.

This clone came up a few times. The V call is TRBV5-1, the J call TRBJ2-3, with TRBD2 as a possible D gene (5 bases). This CDR3 is 16 amino acids long. V dropped 4 bases and J dropped 2 bases, with 17 bases sitting between them. Germline-derived CDR1 and CDR2 are SGHRS and YFSETQ. The CDR3 is CASSQEVVSITDTQYF. DNA of the CDR3: TGCGCCAGCAGCCAGGAGGTAGTTAGTATCACAGATACGCAGTATTTT.

This clone has a handful of counts. This chain links TRBV28 with TRBJ1-2, with 9 positions matching TRBD1. Germline V gene data show CDR1 as MDHEN and CDR2 as SYDVKM. The V gene end was trimmed by 5 bases and the J gene end by 8 bases; junction bases not matched to a gene: 6. CDR3 length equals 13 residues. The CDR3 nucleotides are TGTGCCAGCAGTCCAGGGACAGGGCAAGGCTACACCTTC. This gives the protein CASSPGTGQGYTF.

This chain uses TRBV10-3 with TRBJ2-7; the D is unclear. Germline loops: CDR1 ENHRY, CDR2 SYGVKD. The CDR3 extends over 13 amino acids. Trimming cost V 4 bases and J 0 bases, with 7 bases left between them. CDR3 sequence: CAISGTSSYEQYF. The CDR3, as DNA: TGTGCCATCAGTGGTACAAGCTCCTACGAGCAGTACTTC.

The V and J genes are TRBV5-5 and TRBJ2-2, with 7 positions matching TRBD2. Trimming took 4 bases from V and 3 from J; bases not matched to a gene: 9. Germline-derived CDR1 and CDR2 are SGHKS and YYEKEE (reference sequence). This CDR3 has 16 amino acids. CDR3 in amino acids: CASSTAVAGDTGELFF. In DNA form, the CDR3 reads TGTGCCAGCAGCACGGCGGTAGCGGGCGACACCGGGGAGCTGTTTTTT.

The chain combines TRBV28 with TRBJ1-2; tentative D call: TRBD1 (5 bases). The CDR3 runs to 11 residues. V lost 3 bases to trimming and J lost 7 bases, with 6 bases between them. Germline V CDR1 and CDR2: MDHEN, SYDVKM. CDR3 nucleotides: TGTGCCAGCAGTTTGGGGGGTGGCTACACCTTC. Residues: CASSLGGGYTF.

V gene TRBV9 combines with J gene TRBJ2-3, with no clear D. Per germline, CDR1 SGDLS and CDR2 YYNGEE. The CDR3 is 15 residues long. With 0 bases removed from V and 2 bases from J, the gap between germline ends came to 10 bases. CDR3 region: CASSVASGFTDTQYF. CDR3 nucleotides: TGTGCCAGCAGCGTAGCTTCAGGATTCACAGATACGCAGTATTTT.

V and J are TRBV7-3 and TRBJ1-2, with a weak D call TRBD1 (6 bases). CDR3 length equals 13 residues. Germline values: CDR1 SGHTA, CDR2 FQGTGA. Trimming cost V 5 bases and J 4 bases, with 11 bases left between them. The DNA for the CDR3 is TGTGCCAGCAGCCGGGACATAAGCTATGGCTACACCTTC. Translation gives CASSRDISYGYTF.

The chain joins TRBV13 to TRBJ2-1; possible D gene TRBD2, 5 bases. This CDR3 region has 14 residues. Looked up from germline, CDR1 is PRHDT and CDR2 is FYEKMQ (reference sequence). Trimming took off 1 base at V and 8 bases at J, with 12 bases between the two ends. CDR3 bases: TGTGCCAGCAGCTTAGCTACACTAGATTATGAGCAGTTCTTC. Residues: CASSLATLDYEQFF.

The CDR3 region has the DNA TGTGCCAGCAGTAGGGACAGCCTCTCCTACAATGAGCAGTTCTTC. Translating it yields CASSRDSLSYNEQFF. This chain uses TRBV27 with TRBJ2-1; TRBD1 aligns across 7 bases. Looked up from germline, CDR1 is MNHEY and CDR2 is SMNVEV (reference sequence). The CDR3 covers 15 residues. Germline trimming cut 5 bases from V and 0 bases from J; bases unmatched to any gene: 4.

V gene TRBV2 combines with J gene TRBJ1-4, with D possibly TRBD1 on 5 matching bases. This CDR3 spans 14 amino acids. The germline CDR1 and CDR2 sequences are SNHLY and FYNNEI. V was pared by 1 base and J by 7 bases, with 10 bases between. CDR3 DNA sequence: TGTGCCAGCAGTGAAGACAGGTGGGGTGAAAAACTGTTTTTT. Translation gives CASSEDRWGEKLFF.

This sequence joins TRBV5-1 and TRBJ2-3, with 9 bases that match TRBD2. The CDR3 runs to 14 residues. Losses at the gene ends were 7 bases for V and 4 bases for J; bases not matched to a gene: 7. Germline lookup yields CDR1 SGHRS and CDR2 YFSETQ. CDR3 in amino acids: CASGSGRGPDTQYF. As DNA, the CDR3 is TGCGCCAGCGGTAGCGGGAGAGGCCCAGATACGCAGTATTTT.

The CDR3 sequence is CASMGLNNEQFF. In DNA, the CDR3 is TGTGCCAGCATGGGACTGAACAATGAGCAGTTCTTC. The chain recombines TRBV6-6 with TRBJ2-1; maybe TRBD2 (6 bases). Trimming took 7 bases from V and 5 from J, leaving 9 bases between them. This CDR3 spans 12 amino acids. Germline V gene sequence: CDR1 MNHNY, CDR2 SVGAGI (reference sequence).

The genes are TRBV6-1 and TRBJ1-5, with D hard to call. CDR3 length: 13 residues. The germline V gene has CDR1 MNHNS and CDR2 SASEGT. The V end lost 1 base, the J end lost 6 bases, and 7 bases lay between the germline ends. In nucleotides, the CDR3 is TGTGCCAGCAGTGAAGTGACATTTCAGCCCCAGCATTTT. Amino acids: CASSEVTFQPQHF.

This clone appeared a single time. CDR3 DNA: TGTGCCAGCAGTCCCTCTATAAGCACAGATACGCAGTATTTT. This gives the protein CASSPSISTDTQYF. The rearrangement joins TRBV6-6 to TRBJ2-3; D gene uncertain. The ends were cut back, 5 bases at V and 0 bases at J, with 9 bases in the middle. Germline loops: CDR1 MNHNY, CDR2 SVGAGI (reference sequence). The CDR3 sequence is 14 residues long.

The V call is TRBV7-2, the J call TRBJ2-3, with D tentatively TRBD2 (6 bases). Looked up from germline, CDR1 is SGHTA and CDR2 is FQGNSA. The CDR3 extends over 17 amino acids. The V end lost 0 bases, the J end lost 4 bases, and 17 bases lay between the germline ends. The CDR3 loop reads CASSLARGGTGADTQYF. The CDR3 DNA reads TGTGCCAGCAGCTTAGCGCGTGGGGGGACTGGAGCAGATACGCAGTATTTT. Full variable domain (rest looked up from reference TRBV7-2 and TRBJ2-3): GAGVSQSPSNKVTEKGKDVELRCDPISGHTALYWYRQSLGQGLEFLIYFQGNSAPDKSGLPSDRFSAERTGGSVSTLTIQRTQQEDSAVYLCASSLARGGTGADTQYFGPGTRLTVL.

The CDR3 coding sequence is TGTGCCAGCAGTTTTCTGGGCCCCTACGAGCAGTACTTC. Its protein product is CASSFLGPYEQYF. The V and J genes are TRBV27 and TRBJ2-7; D is ambiguous. Germline lookup yields CDR1 MNHEY and CDR2 SMNVEV (reference sequence). Trimming removed 3 bases from V and 2 bases from J, with 8 bases in between. This CDR3 is built from 13 residues.

As to this clone: The conserved closing phenylalanine or tryptophan is absent in this CDR3, likely reflecting a read error. The chain joins TRBV2 to TRBJ2-2; either TRBD1 or TRBD2 may supply D (5 bases each). CDR1 is SNHLY and CDR2 is FYNNEI in the germline V gene. V lost 6 bases and J 4 bases, leaving 15 bases between the germline ends. The CDR3 consists of 15 residues. The CDR3 protein is CASRIWDGSTGELFL. Here the CDR3 DNA reads TGTGCCAGCAGGATTTGGGACGGCAGCACCGGGGAGCTGTTTCTT.

V usage is TRBV9 and J usage is TRBJ1-5; 7 bases map to TRBD1. The CDR3 is 16 amino acids. V dropped 0 bases and J dropped 1; count of bases not matched to a gene: 4. Germline CDR1 and CDR2: SGDLS and YYNGEE. The CDR3 bases are TGTGCCAGCAGCGTAGGGTGGGACAGAAGCAATCAGCCCCAGCATTTT. Residues: CASSVGWDRSNQPQHF.

This clone was counted ten times or more. The chain recombines TRBV30 with TRBJ1-5; no clear D. Looked up from germline, CDR1 is GTSNPN and CDR2 is SVGIG (reference sequence). Trimming removed 3 bases from V and 3 bases from J, with 15 bases in between. The CDR3 consists of 15 residues. This chain's CDR3 is CAWSALLGSNQPQHF. The CDR3 nucleotides are TGTGCCTGGAGCGCACTTTTGGGATCCAATCAGCCCCAGCATTTT.

This clone was observed a few times. J is TRBJ1-3 and V is TRBV11-2; D remains unclear. This CDR3 region has 15 residues. Germline V lookup: CDR1 SGHAT, CDR2 FQNNGV. The ends were cut back, 3 bases at V and 0 bases at J, with 9 bases in the middle. The CDR3 DNA follows: TGTGCCAGCAGCTTTGGGGTCTTCTCTGGAAACACCATATATTTT. Translating it yields CASSFGVFSGNTIYF.